What follows are 11 T cell receptor beta chains derived from one specimen sequenced in a study of PD-L1 blockade in urothelial cancer. As for time point: pretreatment peripheral blood. TCRdb's copy holds only in-frame clones and misses some; the assay was immunoSEQ multiplex PCR. The table has roughly 63,000 clones, roughly 79% seen once. Material: PBMCs, obtained around atezolizumab (anti-PD-L1) treatment. The receptors shown here come from a man between 65 and 79 years old with urothelial cancer.

V usage is TRBV10-2 and J usage is TRBJ2-1, with TRBD2 identical over 8 bases. The trim removed 4 bases at V and 5 bases at J, leaving 13 bases unmatched. There are 17 residues in the CDR3. CDR1 and CDR2 from the germline V gene are WSHSY and SAAADI. DNA for the CDR3: TGCGCCAGCAGTGGGATTTCCGGGACTAGGAGACACAATGAGCAGTTCTTC. This gives the protein CASSGISGTRRHNEQFF.

This clone appeared once. This chain connects TRBV7-2 to TRBJ2-5; 7 bases are a match to TRBD1. The junction had 6 bases not matched to a gene; V was cut back by 6 bases and J by 2 bases. Germline-derived CDR1 and CDR2 are SGHTA and FQGNSA. The CDR3 has 14 amino acids. Here the CDR3 DNA reads TGTGCCAGCAGAACTGGGACAGAACAAGAGACCCAGTACTTC. Residues: CASRTGTEQETQYF.

In this sample, this clone turned up a few times. The chain carries TRBV5-4 and TRBJ2-5; 8 bases are shared with TRBD2. The CDR3 spans 15 residues. Per the germline V gene, CDR1 is SGHNT and CDR2 is YYREEE (reference sequence). V lost 4 bases to trimming and J lost 5 bases; unmatched junction nucleotides: 10. The CDR3 coding sequence is TGTGCCAGCAGCCCTAAGGCGGGAGGATTGGAGACCCAGTACTTC. Its translation is CASSPKAGGLETQYF.

The genes are TRBV2 and TRBJ1-5, with D perhaps TRBD1 (6 bases). Trimming removed 5 bases from V and 0 bases from J, with 14 bases in between. CDR3 length equals 16 residues. Germline V gives CDR1 SNHLY, CDR2 FYNNEI. CDR3 sequence (DNA): TGTGCCAGCAGTACTGGACAGTTTTATAGCAATCAGCCCCAGCATTTT. Translated: CASSTGQFYSNQPQHF.

CDR3 in amino acids: CAFKQGLINYGYTF. DNA of the CDR3: TGTGCCTTTAAACAGGGGTTAATCAACTATGGCTACACCTTC. The J gene is TRBJ1-2, the V gene TRBV30; 7 bases align to TRBD1. With 7 bases clipped from V and 2 bases from J, the junction kept 10 bases outside the gene matches. This CDR3 is built from 14 residues. Germline values: CDR1 GTSNPN, CDR2 SVGIG (reference sequence).

DNA for the CDR3: TGTGCCAGTAGTTCTAGCGGGATGGGCAATGAGCAGTTCTTC. Amino acid sequence: CASSSSGMGNEQFF. V gene TRBV19 combines with J gene TRBJ2-1; 9 bases align to TRBD2. CDR3 length: 14 residues. Germline V gene lookup returns CDR1 LNHDA and CDR2 SQIVND (reference sequence). The V segment lost 5 bases and the J segment 6 bases; nucleotides outside the gene matches: 5.

The rearrangement joins TRBV11-3 to TRBJ2-5; maybe TRBD1 (6 bases). This CDR3 is 15 amino acids long. The V end lost 0 bases, the J end lost 3 bases, and 11 bases lay between the germline ends. The germline CDR1 and CDR2 sequences are SGHNT and YENEEA. The CDR3 here is CASSLDVGDKETQYF. The CDR3 nucleotides are TGTGCCAGCAGCTTAGATGTTGGGGACAAAGAGACCCAGTACTTC.

This chain connects TRBV7-2 to TRBJ2-1; D call uncertain. Germline V gives CDR1 SGHTA, CDR2 FQGNSA. CDR3 size: 12 residues. V was trimmed by 2 bases and J by 9 bases, leaving 8 bases between them. The CDR3 DNA sequence: TGTGCCAGCAGCTTAAACCCGGGTGAGCAGTTCTTC. Its protein product is CASSLNPGEQFF.

The V call is TRBV18, the J call TRBJ2-7, with D perhaps matching TRBD1 (5 bases). The CDR3 has 14 amino acids. Trimming shortened V by 3 bases and J by 3 bases, and 12 bases separated the two germline ends. Looked up from germline, CDR1 is KGHSH and CDR2 is LQKENI. This CDR3 is CASSPGRNLYEQYF. CDR3 sequence (DNA): TGTGCCAGCTCACCGGGGCGGAACCTCTACGAGCAGTACTTC.

The V gene is TRBV7-2, the J gene TRBJ2-2, with D unresolved. V lost 5 bases to trimming and J lost 4 bases, with 11 bases between them. Germline lookup yields CDR1 SGHTA and CDR2 FQGNSA. The CDR3 runs 14 residues. The CDR3 sequence: CASSPQPSTGELFF. CDR3 sequence (DNA): TGTGCCAGCAGCCCACAACCTAGCACCGGGGAGCTGTTTTTT.

J is TRBJ2-6 and V is TRBV7-2, with D unresolved. V gave up 6 bases and J gave up 0 bases, with 6 bases separating them. The CDR3 runs to 14 residues. Per germline, CDR1 SGHTA and CDR2 FQGNSA. DNA of the CDR3: TGTGCCAGCAGACTAAGCTCTGGGGCCAACGTCCTGACTTTC. Translation gives CASRLSSGANVLTF. The full variable domain, its missing parts supplied by reference TRBV7-2 and TRBJ2-6, is GAGVSQSPSNKVTEKGKDVELRCDPISGHTALYWYRQSLGQGLEFLIYFQGNSAPDKSGLPSDRFSAERTGGSVSTLTIQRTQQEDSAVYLCASRLSSGANVLTFGAGSRLTVL.